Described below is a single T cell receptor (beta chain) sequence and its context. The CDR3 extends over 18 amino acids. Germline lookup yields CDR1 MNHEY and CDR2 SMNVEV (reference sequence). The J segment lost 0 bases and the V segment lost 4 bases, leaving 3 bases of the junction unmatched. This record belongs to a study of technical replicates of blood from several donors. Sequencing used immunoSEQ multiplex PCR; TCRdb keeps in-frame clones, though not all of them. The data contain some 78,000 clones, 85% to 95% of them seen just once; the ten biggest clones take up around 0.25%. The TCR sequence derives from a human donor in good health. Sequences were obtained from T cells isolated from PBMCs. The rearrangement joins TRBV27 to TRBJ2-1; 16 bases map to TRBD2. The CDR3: CASSSGLAGGPSYNEQFF. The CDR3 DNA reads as TGTGCCAGCAGTTCGGGACTAGCGGGAGGGCCCTCCTACAATGAGCAGTTCTTC.